The 24 T cell receptor beta chains below were found in one sample sequenced in a study of human T cells and chemical hapten exposure. MiXCR, run by TCRdb on the RACE reads, gives a single entry per CDR3 protein. The table lists roughly 380,000 distinct CDR3 sequences, 4% to 6% of them singletons. Noted time point: pre-sensitization, week 0. The treatment denotes: therapeutic diphenylcyclopropenone sensitization with weekly scalp DPC. The sample in question was whole blood, obtained in connection with sensitization to the hapten diphenylcyclopropenone (DPC). The receptors here all came from a woman in her forties or fifties with alopecia areata. Some clones in this sample may be carry-over from other donors' samples.

Only a few counts were recorded for this clonotype. V usage is TRBV3-1 and J usage is TRBJ2-1; 9 bases agree with TRBD2. The germline CDR1 and CDR2 sequences are LGHDT and YNNKEL (reference sequence). With V trimmed by 6 bases and J by 9 bases, 9 bases remained unmatched. The CDR3 is 14 residues long. The CDR3 loop is CASSPREREVEQFF. Written as DNA, the CDR3 is TGTGCCAGCAGTCCGCGTGAGCGGGAGGTTGAGCAGTTCTTC.

This clonotype was seen repeatedly, ten times or more. The V gene is TRBV25-1, the J gene TRBJ2-2; D gene uncertain. Deletions cut 0 bases from V and 7 bases from J, with 9 bases between. CDR1 and CDR2 (germline): MGHDK, SYGVNS. The CDR3 contains 14 residues. The CDR3 nucleotides are TGTGCCAGCAGTGAATATTCTGGTCGCGGGGAGCTGTTTTTT. Its translation is CASSEYSGRGELFF.

At least ten counts were recorded for this clonotype. The rearrangement uses TRBV19 and TRBJ2-1, with 7 bases that match TRBD1. Germline-derived CDR1 and CDR2 are LNHDA and SQIVND (reference sequence). The CDR3 consists of 20 residues. The V and J ends lost 5 bases and 0 bases, in that order; junction bases with no gene match: 19. CDR3 protein: CASSEATGTANPSSYNEQFF. CDR3 in DNA: TGTGCCAGTAGTGAGGCCACCGGGACAGCCAATCCTAGCTCCTACAATGAGCAGTTCTTC.

This clonotype was found a few times. The V gene is TRBV5-1, the J gene TRBJ2-1; unclear D gene. Germline values: CDR1 SGHRS, CDR2 YFSETQ. The ends were cut back, 3 bases at V and 0 bases at J, with 7 bases in the middle. The CDR3 contains 14 residues. The chain's CDR3 is CASSSLGSYNEQFF. CDR3 DNA sequence: TGCGCCAGCAGCTCTCTCGGCTCCTACAATGAGCAGTTCTTC.

The CDR3 reads CASTGRTHNSPLHF. DNA for the CDR3: TGTGCCAGCACGGGCAGGACCCACAATTCACCCCTCCACTTT. The chain employs TRBV2 and TRBJ1-6; no definite D call. This CDR3 region has 14 residues. Trimming stripped 7 bases from V and 7 bases from J, with 14 bases between. Germline CDR1 SNHLY, CDR2 FYNNEI.

This clonotype was recorded a few times. The genes are TRBV12-3 or TRBV12-4 and TRBJ2-4, with 9 bases aligning to TRBD1. This CDR3 spans 17 amino acids. Trimming took 1 base from V and 1 from J; bases not matched to a gene: 5. As DNA, the CDR3 is TGTGCCAGCAGTTTAGTTAGGACAGGGGTGGCCAAAAACATTCAGTACTTC. Amino acid sequence: CASSLVRTGVAKNIQYF.

This clonotype was counted between two and nine times. The J gene is TRBJ2-5, the V gene TRBV10-2; possible D gene TRBD2, 6 bases. The CDR3 extends over 15 amino acids. The germline V gene has CDR1 WSHSY and CDR2 SAAADI. Trimming removed 4 bases from V and 0 bases from J, with 12 bases in between. CDR3 DNA: TGCGCCAGCAGTGCGGACTATAAGTACCAAGAGACCCAGTACTTC. This translates into CASSADYKYQETQYF.

The chain recombines TRBV2 with TRBJ2-5; TRBD2 is a possible D gene (6 bases). With 6 bases removed from V and 1 base from J, the gap between germline ends came to 15 bases. From germline, CDR1 is SNHLY and CDR2 FYNNEI. The CDR3 has 15 amino acids. The CDR3 spells CASSFRDLFQETQYF. The CDR3, as DNA: TGTGCCAGCAGCTTCCGGGACTTATTCCAAGAGACCCAGTACTTC.

This sequence joins TRBV3-1 and TRBJ2-1; 8 bases agree with TRBD2. The CDR3 consists of 16 residues. Germline V gives CDR1 LGHDT, CDR2 YNNKEL (reference sequence). V was pared by 4 bases and J by 10 bases, with 15 bases of the junction left unmatched. CDR3 protein: CASSPLAGKGVREQFF. For the CDR3, the DNA is TGTGCCAGCAGCCCCTTAGCGGGGAAAGGGGTGAGAGAGCAGTTCTTC.

This clonotype was counted many times. The chain joins TRBV18 to TRBJ1-1; no firm D call. The CDR3 consists of 17 residues. CDR1 KGHSH and CDR2 LQKENI come from the germline V gene. The V end was cut by 6 bases, the J end by 0 bases, with 20 bases between. The CDR3 nucleotides are TGTGCCAGCTCCCCCGGAAGGATGACTCGGTTGAACACTGAAGCTTTCTTT. This sequence encodes CASSPGRMTRLNTEAFF.

This clonotype was detected many times. V usage is TRBV15 and J usage is TRBJ1-2; D unresolved. Germline V CDR1 and CDR2: LNHNV, YYDKDF (reference sequence). This CDR3 has 14 residues. Trimming removed 3 bases from V and 7 bases from J, with 15 bases in between. Here the CDR3 reads CATSRELPASGYTF. The CDR3 DNA follows: TGTGCCACCAGCAGGGAACTCCCGGCTTCTGGCTACACCTTC. Together with reference TRBV15 and TRBJ1-2, the CDR3 gives the full variable domain: DAMVIQNPRYQVTQFGKPVTLSCSQTLNHNVMYWYQQKSSQAPKLLFHYYDKDFNNEADTPDNFQSRRPNTSFCFLDIRSPGLGDTAMYLCATSRELPASGYTFGSGTRLTVV.

This clonotype was seen ten or more times. The rearrangement uses TRBV7-2 and TRBJ1-5; D remains ambiguous. Germline loops: CDR1 SGHTA, CDR2 FQGNSA. The length of the CDR3 is 15 residues. The V end was cut by 1 base, the J end by 3 bases, with 10 bases between. The CDR3 nucleotides read TGTGCCAGCAGCTTAGAGAAGGCTAACAATCAGCCCCAGCATTTT. Translating gives CASSLEKANNQPQHF.

This clonotype was detected a few times. The chain employs TRBV20-1 and TRBJ2-7; D is unresolved. Looked up from germline, CDR1 is DFQATT and CDR2 is SNEGSKA (reference sequence). CDR3 length: 10 amino acids. V dropped 5 bases and J dropped 5 bases, with 7 bases sitting between them. The CDR3 loop reads CSAEMNEQYF. The CDR3 DNA follows: TGCAGTGCTGAGATGAACGAGCAGTACTTC.

In its sample, this clonotype was seen many times. This chain joins TRBV29-1 and TRBJ2-2, with D tentatively TRBD1 (5 bases). The V end lost 7 bases, the J end lost 5 bases, and 11 bases lay between the germline ends. The CDR3 runs to 12 residues. CDR1 and CDR2 from the germline V gene are SQVTM and ANQGSEA. The chain's CDR3 is CSARQGTGELFF. CDR3 DNA sequence: TGCAGCGCCCGGCAGGGAACCGGGGAGCTGTTTTTT.

A few counts support this clonotype. V and J are TRBV20-1 and TRBJ2-7, with D perhaps TRBD1 (6 bases). With 0 bases removed from V and 1 base from J, the gap between germline ends came to 19 bases. Per the germline V gene, CDR1 is DFQATT and CDR2 is SNEGSKA (reference sequence). The CDR3 is made up of 17 amino acids. The CDR3 DNA sequence: TGCAGTGCTAGAGATCTCTTAGGACAGAGTATTTCCTACGAGCAGTACTTC. This codes for CSARDLLGQSISYEQYF.

This clonotype was recorded at least ten times. This chain joins TRBV10-3 and TRBJ2-1; 7 bases fit TRBD1. Germline CDR1 and CDR2: ENHRY and SYGVKD. CDR3 length: 14 amino acids. J gave up 4 bases and V 1 base, and 1 base lay outside the gene matches. The CDR3 DNA sequence: TGTGCCATCAGTGAGTTGGGACAGTACAATGAGCAGTTCTTC. Translating gives CAISELGQYNEQFF.

This clonotype was seen at least ten times. The V and J genes are TRBV19 and TRBJ2-7, with D perhaps TRBD1 (6 bases). The CDR3 length is 14 residues. Trimming took 5 bases from V and 0 from J, leaving 11 bases between them. Germline CDR1 and CDR2: LNHDA and SQIVND (reference sequence). The CDR3 sequence: CASSDTGISYEQYF. The CDR3 region has the DNA TGTGCCAGTAGTGATACAGGGATCTCCTACGAGCAGTACTTC. Drawing the rest from reference TRBV19 and TRBJ2-7, the complete variable domain is DGGITQSPKYLFRKEGQNVTLSCEQNLNHDAMYWYRQDPGQGLRLIYYSQIVNDFQKGDIAEGYSVSREKKESFPLTVTSAQKNPTAFYLCASSDTGISYEQYFGPGTRLTVT.

This clonotype appeared a few times. This chain uses TRBV29-1 with TRBJ2-7; D uncertain. CDR1 is SQVTM and CDR2 is ANQGSEA in the germline V gene. Trimming stripped 3 bases from V and 7 bases from J, with 16 bases between. CDR3 length: 13 residues. The CDR3 sequence: CSVETINSGEQYF. CDR3 bases: TGCAGCGTTGAGACCATTAATTCCGGGGAGCAGTACTTC.

The CDR3 loop is CASSPGREYNEQFF. Written as DNA, the CDR3 is TGCGCCAGCAGCCCCGGACGAGAATACAATGAGCAGTTCTTC. The chain employs TRBV5-1 and TRBJ2-1; D is unresolved. This CDR3 has 14 residues. V lost 4 bases and J lost 4, with 12 bases in between. Germline V gives CDR1 SGHRS, CDR2 YFSETQ.

The chain employs TRBV5-5 and TRBJ1-1, with D maybe TRBD1 (6 bases). Deletions cut 0 bases from V and 0 bases from J, with 15 bases between. The CDR3 runs 17 residues. Per germline, CDR1 SGHKS and CDR2 YYEKEE (reference sequence). The CDR3 region has the DNA TGTGCCAGCAGCTTGGTGACAGGCTTGATCATGAACACTGAAGCTTTCTTT. Amino acid sequence: CASSLVTGLIMNTEAFF.

The rearrangement uses TRBV7-2 and TRBJ2-2, with a possible D match to TRBD2 (6 bases). V was clipped by 5 bases and J by 5 bases, with 15 bases between them. This CDR3 is built from 15 residues. CDR1 and CDR2 (germline): SGHTA, FQGNSA. Here the CDR3 DNA reads TGTGCCAGCAGCCCCCCGGGACTTATTACCGGGGAGCTGTTTTTT. This encodes CASSPPGLITGELFF.

This clonotype has at least ten counts. The V and J genes are TRBV2 and TRBJ2-1, with unresolved D. The CDR3 extends over 14 amino acids. V lost 2 bases and J lost 9, with 14 bases in between. Germline V gene data show CDR1 as SNHLY and CDR2 as FYNNEI. The CDR3 reads CASSERAVSSEQFF. In nucleotides, the CDR3 is TGTGCCAGCAGTGAAAGGGCCGTCTCTAGTGAGCAGTTCTTC.

Only a few counts were recorded for this clonotype. This sequence joins TRBV7-2 and TRBJ1-1; D unresolved. The CDR3 is 13 amino acids. Germline CDR1 and CDR2: SGHTA and FQGNSA. Trimming took 1 base from V and 6 from J, leaving 9 bases between them. CDR3 in amino acids: CASSLEGRPEAFF. CDR3 sequence (DNA): TGTGCCAGCAGCTTAGAGGGTAGGCCTGAAGCTTTCTTT. Using reference TRBV7-2 and TRBJ1-1 for the parts outside the CDR3, the full variable domain is GAGVSQSPSNKVTEKGKDVELRCDPISGHTALYWYRQSLGQGLEFLIYFQGNSAPDKSGLPSDRFSAERTGGSVSTLTIQRTQQEDSAVYLCASSLEGRPEAFFGQGTRLTVV.

This clonotype has a count of ten or more. CDR3 protein: CASSRDRSNYGYTF. The CDR3 coding sequence is TGTGCCAGCAGTCGGGACAGATCTAACTATGGCTACACCTTC. This sequence joins TRBV6-5 and TRBJ1-2; 7 positions agree with TRBD1. In germline, CDR1 is MNHEY, CDR2 SVGAGI. The CDR3 has 14 residues. J gave up 0 bases and V 5 bases, and 3 bases lay outside the gene matches.